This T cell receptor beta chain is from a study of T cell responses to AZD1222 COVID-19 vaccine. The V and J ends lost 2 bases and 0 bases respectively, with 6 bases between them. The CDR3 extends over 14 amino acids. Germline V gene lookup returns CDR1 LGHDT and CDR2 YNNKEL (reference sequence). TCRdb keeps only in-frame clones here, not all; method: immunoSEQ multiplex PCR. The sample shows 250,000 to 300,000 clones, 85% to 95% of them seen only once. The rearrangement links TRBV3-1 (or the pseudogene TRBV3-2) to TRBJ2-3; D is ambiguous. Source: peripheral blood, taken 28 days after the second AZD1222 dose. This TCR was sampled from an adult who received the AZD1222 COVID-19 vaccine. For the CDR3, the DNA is TGTGCCAGCAGCCAATCGGCTAGCACAGATACGCAGTATTTT. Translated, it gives CASSQSASTDTQYF.